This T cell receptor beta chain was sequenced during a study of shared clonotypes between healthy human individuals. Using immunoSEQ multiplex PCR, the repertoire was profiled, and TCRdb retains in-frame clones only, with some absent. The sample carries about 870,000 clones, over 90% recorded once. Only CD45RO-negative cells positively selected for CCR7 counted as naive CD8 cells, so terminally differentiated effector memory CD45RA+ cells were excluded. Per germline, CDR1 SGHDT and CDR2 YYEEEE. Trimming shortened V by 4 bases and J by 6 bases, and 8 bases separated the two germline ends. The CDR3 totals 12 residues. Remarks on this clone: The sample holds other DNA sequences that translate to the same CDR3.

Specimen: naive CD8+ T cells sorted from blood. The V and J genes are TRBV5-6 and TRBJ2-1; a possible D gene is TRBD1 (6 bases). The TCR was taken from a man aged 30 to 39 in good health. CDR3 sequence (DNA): TGTGCCAGCAGCGTACAGGGCAATGAGCAGTTCTTC. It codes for CASSVQGNEQFF. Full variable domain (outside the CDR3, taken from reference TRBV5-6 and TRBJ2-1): DAGVTQSPTHLIKTRGQQVTLRCSPKSGHDTVSWYQQALGQGPQFIFQYYEEEERQRGNFPDRFSGHQFPNYSSELNVNALLLGDSALYLCASSVQGNEQFFGPGTRLTVL.